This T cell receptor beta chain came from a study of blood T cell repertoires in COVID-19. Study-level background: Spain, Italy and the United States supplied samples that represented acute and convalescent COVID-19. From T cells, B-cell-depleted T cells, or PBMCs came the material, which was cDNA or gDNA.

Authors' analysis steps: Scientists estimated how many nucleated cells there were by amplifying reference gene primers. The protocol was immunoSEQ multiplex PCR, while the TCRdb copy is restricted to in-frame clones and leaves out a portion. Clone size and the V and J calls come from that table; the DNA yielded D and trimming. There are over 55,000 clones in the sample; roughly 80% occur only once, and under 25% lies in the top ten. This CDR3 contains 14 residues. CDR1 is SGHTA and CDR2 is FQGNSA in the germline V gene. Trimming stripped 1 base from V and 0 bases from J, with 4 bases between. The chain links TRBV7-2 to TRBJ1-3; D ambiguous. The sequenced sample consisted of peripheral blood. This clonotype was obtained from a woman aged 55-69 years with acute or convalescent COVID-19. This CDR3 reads CASSLVSSGNTIYF. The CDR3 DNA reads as TGTGCCAGCAGCTTAGTGAGCTCTGGAAACACCATATATTTT.